The 18 T cell receptor beta chains presented below share a single source sample, sequenced in a study of low-dose radiotherapy and immunotherapy resistance in tumors. Alpha and beta chains were covered, as first-strand cDNA relied on TRAV- and TRBV-specific primers. Both a constant-region primer and a V-primer adapter served to amplify TCRs across roughly 20 PCR cycles. Each CDR3 protein is one row after TCRdb ran MiXCR on the reads. The repertoire includes around 18,000 distinct CDR3 sequences, roughly 70% of them detected once, and approximately 10% sits in the top ten. Every receptor here comes from a human donor with advanced metastatic prostate, ovarian, gallbladder or colorectal cancer (not recorded which). This table probably holds off-target reads from a library built for another chain.

This chain links TRBV24-1 with TRBJ2-1, with TRBD1 identical over 11 bases. CDR3 size: 16 residues. In germline, CDR1 is KGHDR, CDR2 SFDVKD. Trimming at V came to 0 bases and at J to 6 bases, leaving 3 bases not matched to a gene. This chain's CDR3 is CATSDLLGTGGNEQFF. As DNA, the CDR3 is TGTGCCACCAGTGATTTGCTCGGGACAGGGGGCAATGAGCAGTTCTTC.

V gene TRBV29-1 combines with J gene TRBJ2-3, with D possibly matching TRBD2 (6 bases). Trimming shortened V by 3 bases and J by 4 bases, and 8 bases separated the two germline ends. The CDR3 runs to 12 residues. Germline V gene sequence: CDR1 SQVTM, CDR2 ANQGSEA. In DNA form, the CDR3 reads TGCAGCGTTGATCTAGCGTCAGATACGCAGTATTTT. This codes for CSVDLASDTQYF.

The chain couples TRBV5-4 to TRBJ2-1, with unresolved D. Between the trimmed V and J ends, which lost 0 bases and 4 bases, there was a span of 8 bases. CDR1 SGHNT and CDR2 YYREEE come from the germline V gene (reference sequence). This CDR3 contains 14 residues. The CDR3 loop reads CASSLAVQYNEQFF. The DNA of the CDR3 is TGTGCCAGCAGCTTGGCTGTCCAGTACAATGAGCAGTTCTTC.

This chain uses TRBV28 with TRBJ1-5; tentative D call: TRBD1 (6 bases). CDR3 length: 16 amino acids. V was cut by 2 bases and J by 6 bases, with 17 bases left in between. CDR1 MDHEN and CDR2 SYDVKM come from the germline V gene. The CDR3 is CASSLTPGQGIQPQHF. The DNA of the CDR3 is TGTGCCAGCAGTTTAACCCCCGGGCAGGGGATTCAGCCCCAGCATTTT.

The chain links TRBV6-8 to TRBJ1-5, with D tentatively TRBD1 (5 bases). V lost 4 bases and J 2 bases, leaving 12 bases between the germline ends. The CDR3 has 15 amino acids. Per germline, CDR1 MNHGY and CDR2 SAAAGT. The CDR3 protein is CASSLRGGGNQPQHF. For the CDR3, the DNA is TGTGCCAGCAGTTTAAGGGGTGGGGGCAATCAGCCCCAGCATTTT.

This clonotype was recorded a few times. The rearrangement joins TRBV11-2 to TRBJ2-7, with D perhaps matching TRBD2 (6 bases). Germline CDR1 reads SGHAT; CDR2 reads FQNNGV. CDR3 length: 14 residues. Trimming pared 4 bases from V and 2 bases from J, leaving 12 bases between. Here the CDR3 reads CASSSSRTTYEQYF. In DNA form, the CDR3 reads TGTGCCAGCAGCTCCTCCAGGACTACCTACGAGCAGTACTTC.

The chain joins TRBV19 to TRBJ2-5; TRBD1 matches at 10 bases. Germline V lookup: CDR1 LNHDA, CDR2 SQIVND (reference sequence). The trim removed 3 bases at V and 4 bases at J, leaving 8 bases unmatched. This CDR3 is 16 amino acids long. The CDR3 DNA is TGTGCCAGTAGTATCCGGGACAGGGGTGGAAGAGAGACCCAGTACTTC. Its translation: CASSIRDRGGRETQYF.

This chain connects TRBV5-1 to TRBJ1-2; D gene uncertain. Germline values: CDR1 SGHRS, CDR2 YFSETQ. The CDR3 is made up of 14 amino acids. V lost 1 base and J 6 bases, leaving 13 bases between the germline ends. This CDR3 is CASSLRKTGDGYTF. The CDR3 DNA reads as TGCGCCAGCAGCTTGAGAAAGACGGGAGATGGCTACACCTTC.

V is TRBV20-1 and J is TRBJ2-1, with 8 bases identical to TRBD1. The ends lost 6 bases at V and 8 bases at J; junction bases unmatched: 12. CDR1 and CDR2 from the germline V gene are DFQATT and SNEGSKA (reference sequence). CDR3 length equals 14 residues. Here the CDR3 reads CSAQGASSIYEQFF. For the CDR3, the DNA is TGCAGTGCCCAGGGGGCTTCGAGTATCTATGAGCAGTTCTTC.

The rearrangement joins TRBV5-6 to TRBJ2-5, with 8 bases aligning to TRBD1. Looked up from germline, CDR1 is SGHDT and CDR2 is YYEEEE. The CDR3 runs to 16 residues. V lost 0 bases to trimming and J lost 1 base; unmatched junction nucleotides: 5. CDR3 DNA: TGTGCCAGCAGCTTGGTTACAGGGGGGTTCCAAGAGACCCAGTACTTC. Protein: CASSLVTGGFQETQYF.

The sample holds one count of this clonotype. This rearrangement joins TRBV24-1 to TRBJ2-2, with D possibly being TRBD1 (6 bases). Germline V lookup: CDR1 KGHDR, CDR2 SFDVKD. The CDR3 extends over 15 amino acids. Trimming cost V 4 bases and J 3 bases, with 11 bases left between them. The CDR3 here is CATSDLGQDTGELFF. The DNA for the CDR3 is TGTGCCACCAGTGACCTGGGACAAGACACCGGGGAGCTGTTTTTT.

This chain joins TRBV2 and TRBJ2-7; 11 bases map to TRBD1. The V gene's germline CDR1 is SNHLY and CDR2 FYNNEI. This CDR3 is 15 amino acids long. The junction had 3 bases not matched to a gene; V was cut back by 4 bases and J by 1 base. The chain's CDR3 is CASSVRDRGSYEQYF. The CDR3 coding sequence is TGTGCCAGCAGTGTCCGGGACAGGGGGTCCTACGAGCAGTACTTC.

The V call is TRBV4-2, the J call TRBJ1-1; D is possibly TRBD1 (5 bases). CDR1 is LGHNA, CDR2 YNFKEQ, per germline. The ends were cut back, 6 bases at V and 2 bases at J, with 10 bases in the middle. The CDR3 has 13 amino acids. Here the CDR3 DNA reads TGTGCCAGCAGTCTAGACAGTAACACTGAAGCTTTCTTT. Amino acid sequence: CASSLDSNTEAFF.

A remark on this clonotype: Germline and junction disagree at one end, which may indicate a read error. The chain carries TRBV5-3 and TRBJ1-1; no firm D call. TRBV5-3 is sorted into the ORF group, with uncertain function. CDR3 length: 12 amino acids. This CDR3 reads CASSLYNTEAFF. CDR3 sequence (DNA): TGTGCCAGCAGCTTGTACAACACTGAAGCTTTCTTT.

The chain combines TRBV9 with TRBJ1-3; TRBD1 might be the D (6 bases). The CDR3 consists of 15 residues. The V gene lost 2 bases and the J gene lost 0 bases, with 9 bases spanning the gap. CDR1 is SGDLS and CDR2 is YYNGEE in the germline V gene. As DNA, the CDR3 is TGTGCCAGCAGCGTTGGACAGAACTCTGGAAACACCATATATTTT. Encoded protein: CASSVGQNSGNTIYF.

This clonotype was observed a few times. V is TRBV6-1 and J is TRBJ2-3; D may be TRBD2 (6 bases). The V gene lost 5 bases and the J gene lost 6 bases, with 15 bases spanning the gap. Germline lookup yields CDR1 MNHNS and CDR2 SASEGT. This CDR3 region has 14 residues. The DNA for the CDR3 is TGTGCCAGCAGTCCACGCAGGAGGGCGGATACGCAGTATTTT. Amino acid sequence: CASSPRRRADTQYF.

The rearrangement uses TRBV11-3 and TRBJ2-3; D remains ambiguous. Looked up from germline, CDR1 is SGHNT and CDR2 is YENEEA. The CDR3 covers 17 residues. Trimming removed 5 bases at V and 0 bases at J, with 18 bases between. The CDR3 protein is CASSNVFGPPSTDTQYF. The CDR3 DNA reads TGTGCCAGCAGCAATGTGTTCGGACCCCCAAGCACAGATACGCAGTATTTT.

V is TRBV19 and J is TRBJ2-3, with D possibly TRBD1 on 5 matching bases. The length of the CDR3 is 15 residues. The germline CDR1 and CDR2 sequences are LNHDA and SQIVND (reference sequence). Trimming left V 4 bases short and J 4 bases short, with 15 bases between. This CDR3 reads CASSSLDRRADTQYF. CDR3 DNA: TGTGCCAGTAGTAGTTTGGACCGCAGGGCAGATACGCAGTATTTT. The whole variable domain, remainder taken from reference TRBV19 and TRBJ2-3, is DGGITQSPKYLFRKEGQNVTLSCEQNLNHDAMYWYRQDPGQGLRLIYYSQIVNDFQKGDIAEGYSVSREKKESFPLTVTSAQKNPTAFYLCASSSLDRRADTQYFGPGTRLTVL.